The 9 T cell receptor beta chains listed next were all sequenced from one sample in a study of shared clonotypes between healthy human individuals. The protocol was immunoSEQ multiplex PCR, while the TCRdb copy is restricted to in-frame clones and leaves out a portion. Among 950,000 to 1,100,000 clones listed, approximately 72% were seen once. The sequencing input was memory CD4+ T cells sorted from blood. Subset defined: CD45RA-negative fraction. These receptor sequences come from a man aged 18-30 years in good health.

The CDR3 here is CASGTASGNTIYF. In nucleotides, the CDR3 is TGTGCCAGTGGGACAGCCTCTGGAAACACCATATATTTT. The chain joins TRBV19 to TRBJ1-3, with 7 bases identical to TRBD1. This CDR3 is built from 13 residues. Looked up from germline, CDR1 is LNHDA and CDR2 is SQIVND (reference sequence). V lost 8 bases to trimming and J lost 0 bases; unmatched junction nucleotides: 1.

J is TRBJ2-2 and V is TRBV2; no firm D call. There are 11 residues in the CDR3. Germline V CDR1 and CDR2: SNHLY, FYNNEI. V was cut by 5 bases and J by 6 bases, with 4 bases left in between. Here the CDR3 reads CASSLAGELFF. The CDR3 nucleotides are TGTGCCAGCAGTCTGGCCGGGGAGCTGTTTTTT.

The chain links TRBV5-1 to TRBJ2-3; TRBD1 aligns across 7 bases. V shed 1 base and J 4 bases; nucleotides not matched to a gene: 9. Germline V gene sequence: CDR1 SGHRS, CDR2 YFSETQ. The CDR3 length is 16 residues. The CDR3 sequence is CASSLPTGERADTQYF. The CDR3 nucleotides read TGCGCCAGCAGCTTGCCTACAGGGGAGCGAGCAGATACGCAGTATTTT.

The rearrangement links TRBV6-5 to TRBJ1-5, with no clear D. V was cut by 6 bases and J by 4 bases, with 10 bases left in between. Germline CDR1 MNHEY, CDR2 SVGAGI. CDR3 length: 13 residues. Written as DNA, the CDR3 is TGTGCCAGCAGAGGACGGAAGAATCAGCCCCAGCATTTT. Protein product: CASRGRKNQPQHF.

The genes are TRBV6-5 and TRBJ2-2; D may match TRBD1 or TRBD2 (5 bases each). This CDR3 spans 15 amino acids. Germline V gene lookup returns CDR1 MNHEY and CDR2 SVGAGI. Trimming took off 7 bases at V and 0 bases at J, with 12 bases between the two ends. In DNA, the CDR3 is TGTGCCAGCAACTTGGGACGTACGAACACCGGGGAGCTGTTTTTT. Translated, it gives CASNLGRTNTGELFF.

This chain uses TRBV18 with TRBJ2-4; 10 bases line up with TRBD2. Germline trimming cut 3 bases from V and 1 base from J; bases unmatched to any gene: 12. CDR1 is KGHSH and CDR2 is LQKENI in the germline V gene. This CDR3 comprises 19 residues. CDR3 sequence reads: CASSPTLAGVDLAKNIQYF. The CDR3 bases are TGTGCCAGCTCACCGACGCTAGCGGGAGTGGATTTGGCCAAAAACATTCAGTACTTC.

The sample holds many counts of this clone. The chain couples TRBV27 to TRBJ2-3; 8 bases match TRBD2. V lost 2 bases, J lost 3 bases, and 4 bases stayed unmatched. Germline assignment: CDR1 MNHEY and CDR2 SMNVEV (reference sequence). The length of the CDR3 is 15 residues. CDR3 in amino acids: CASSLAGGVTDTQYF. In DNA form, the CDR3 reads TGTGCCAGCAGTTTAGCGGGAGGCGTTACAGATACGCAGTATTTT.

The J gene is TRBJ1-5, the V gene TRBV2, with 7 bases identical to TRBD1. In germline, CDR1 is SNHLY, CDR2 FYNNEI. V shed 1 base and J 7 bases; nucleotides not matched to a gene: 7. CDR3 length: 15 residues. The CDR3 sequence is CASSEEAGGNQPQHF. The CDR3 DNA sequence: TGTGCCAGCAGTGAAGAGGCAGGGGGGAACCAGCCCCAGCATTTT.

The chain carries TRBV7-6 and TRBJ2-1; no clear D gene. The CDR3 runs to 15 residues. Looked up from germline, CDR1 is SGHVS and CDR2 is FNYEAQ. V dropped 5 bases and J dropped 9 bases, with 20 bases sitting between them. The CDR3 DNA follows: TGTGCCAGCAGCCCCCAAGGGCCCAGTAGTGGTGAGCAGTTCTTC. Translating gives CASSPQGPSSGEQFF.